This T cell receptor (beta chain) emerged from a study of blood T cell repertoires in COVID-19. The trim removed 6 bases at V and 3 bases at J, leaving 8 bases unmatched. CDR1 SEHNR and CDR2 FQNEAQ come from the germline V gene (reference sequence). The CDR3 totals 14 residues. Produced via immunoSEQ multiplex PCR; TCRdb's table is partial and in-frame only. Here the sample spans fewer than 250,000 clones, 85% to 90% being singletons. Specimen: peripheral blood. The J gene is TRBJ2-7, the V gene TRBV7-9; 7 nucleotides line up with TRBD1. The origin of this receptor is a woman between 65 and 79 years old with acute or convalescent COVID-19. CDR3 in amino acids: CASSHRDSDYEQYF. CDR3 coding DNA: TGTGCCAGCAGTCACCGGGACAGCGACTACGAGCAGTACTTC.